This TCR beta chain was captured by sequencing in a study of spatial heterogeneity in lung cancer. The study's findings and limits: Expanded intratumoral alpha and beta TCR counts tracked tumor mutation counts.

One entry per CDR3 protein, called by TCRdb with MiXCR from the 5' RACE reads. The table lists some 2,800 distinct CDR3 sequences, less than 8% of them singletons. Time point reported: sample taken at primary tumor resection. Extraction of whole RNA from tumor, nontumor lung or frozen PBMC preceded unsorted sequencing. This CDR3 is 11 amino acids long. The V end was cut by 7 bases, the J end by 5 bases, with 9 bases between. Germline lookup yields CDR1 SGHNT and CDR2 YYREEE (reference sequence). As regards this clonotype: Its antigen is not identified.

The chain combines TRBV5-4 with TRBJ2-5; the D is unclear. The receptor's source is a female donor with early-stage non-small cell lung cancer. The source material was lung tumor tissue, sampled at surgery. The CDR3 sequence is CASSVGETQYF. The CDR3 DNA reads TGTGCCAGCTCGGTGGGCGAGACCCAGTACTTC.